This paragraph covers one T cell receptor beta chain sequence. The CDR3 is 15 amino acids. Germline-derived CDR1 and CDR2 are MNHEY and SMNVEV (reference sequence). V shed 8 bases and J shed 0 bases, with 15 bases lying between them. Clones were read by immunoSEQ multiplex PCR, and TCRdb kept only the in-frame ones, dropping some. This table holds 320,000 or so clones, under 90% found once. The data originate from a study of Ad26.COV2.S vaccination and SARS-CoV-2 variants. The treatment here: some 20 received Ad26.COV2.S at low or high dose, single or two shots; five or six received placebo; per-sample allocation not given. Specimens were obtained on day 63 following the first vaccine or placebo injection. This person who donated was an adult of 18-55 years in Boston.

This sequence was found in a person aged 18-65 years who received the Ad26.COV2.S COVID-19 vaccine or a placebo. The material sequenced was peripheral blood, taken in a trial of Ad26.COV2.S vaccine versus placebo. The rearrangement uses TRBV27 and TRBJ2-3, with D perhaps matching TRBD2 (5 bases). CDR3: CASFPIAYSTDTQYF. CDR3 nucleotides: TGTGCCAGCTTCCCGATAGCGTATAGCACAGATACGCAGTATTTT.